This TCR beta chain was sequenced in a study of T-cell reconstitution after alpha-beta-depleted transplantation in children. Study results and limitations: A year had passed since transplant, and T-cell counts and diversity by then came mostly from newly produced T cells. At around two months after transplant, the alpha-beta T cells were reportedly derived from several hundred expanded clones that came from non-depleted graft cells. Surviving recipient cells, namely T cells and thymic progenitors, were the source of high day-60 TCRbeta diversity in some patients.

Unique molecular identifiers were used to barcode this TCRbeta library. TCRdb re-called the PCR reads with MiXCR, one entry per CDR3 protein. Of around 72,000 distinct CDR3 sequences detected, 4% to 5% appear once; the ten largest clones hold around 18%. Germline loops: CDR1 SGDLS, CDR2 YYNGEE. There are 15 residues in the CDR3. Trimming left V 0 bases short and J 0 bases short, with 9 bases between. This clonotype was detected ten times or more. Its antigen is currently unknown. The source of this sequence is a boy under two years old who had a stem cell transplant for acute myeloid leukemia, so the T cells may come from the graft donor. Sequencing used PBMCs, mostly from graft donor cells, obtained 180 days after TCRalphabeta/CD19-depleted stem cell transplant. The chain uses TRBV9 and TRBJ1-2; D gene uncertain. The DNA of the CDR3 is TGTGCCAGCAGCGTAGATCCCAGAGCTAACTATGGCTACACCTTC. This encodes CASSVDPRANYGYTF. Combining the CDR3 with reference TRBV9 and TRBJ1-2 gives the whole variable domain DSGVTQTPKHLITATGQRVTLRCSPRSGDLSVYWYQQSLDQGLQFLIQYYNGEERAKGNILERFSAQQFPDLHSELNLSSLELGDSALYFCASSVDPRANYGYTFGSGTRLTVV.